This is a list of T cell receptor beta chains from one sample in a study of Graves' ophthalmopathy and Graves' hyperthyroidism. TCRdb redid the calling of the multiplex PCR reads with MiXCR, one entry per CDR3 protein. The table includes 400,000 to 450,000 distinct CDR3 sequences, approximately 21% detected once. Sequenced sample: peripheral blood. These receptor sequences come from a woman younger than 35 with stable Graves' hyperthyroidism. Both conserved end residues are part of each CDR3. The order of the fields is V gene, clone size, J gene, CDR3 protein. Clone size is not always given. Where it is, it says once, few, many or a class for expanded clones.

TRBV12-3/TRBV12-4,NA,TRBJ1-6,CASSAGRENSPLHF
TRBV27,many,TRBJ2-7,CASSSGSDYEQYF
TRBV6-5,many,TRBJ1-5,CASSYHPFDQPQHF
TRBV28,few,TRBJ1-5,CASNYFRDTYNQPQHF
TRBV10-3,many,TRBJ2-3,CAISEFVNPYTQYF
TRBV2,NA,TRBJ1-5,CASRPDRAGNQPQHF
TRBV20-1,many,TRBJ2-5,CSAELAGGGETQYF
TRBV11-2,few,TRBJ1-1,CASSPGQGGRPTEAFF
TRBV12-3/TRBV12-4,NA,TRBJ1-5,CASRPTGGNQPQHF
TRBV2,NA,TRBJ2-7,CASSEIAVGSYDQYF
TRBV20-1,many,TRBJ2-5,CSAWGQGGRETQYF
TRBV10-3,many,TRBJ1-2,CAISESVGEKDGYTF
TRBV2,many,TRBJ1-2,CASSENGRAYGYTF
TRBV19,many,TRBJ1-1,CASSKLGAGNTEAFF
TRBV5-1,many,TRBJ1-1,CASKREGTEAFF
TRBV7-2,many,TRBJ2-7,CASSLGGEGVDEQYF
TRBV30,many,TRBJ2-7,CAWRGSGGGYEQYF
TRBV30,few,TRBJ1-6,CAGRVLEAPLHF
TRBV30,many,TRBJ1-1,CAWRARLNTEAFF
TRBV30,NA,TRBJ1-2,CAWSRGTSNYGYTF
TRBV7-2,many,TRBJ2-7,CASSLIGPSYEQYF
TRBV11-2,many,TRBJ1-1,CASSLGQGENTEAFF
TRBV30,once,TRBJ1-5,CAWSRGQGYQPQHF
TRBV6-5,many,TRBJ1-1,CASRLGTRNTEAFF
TRBV12-3/TRBV12-4,few,TRBJ1-1,CASSPSDRIGAFF
TRBV7-2,many,TRBJ2-7,CASSLLREGRYEQYF
TRBV2,many,TRBJ1-2,CASSPSSGWGGYTF
TRBV12-3/TRBV12-4,many,TRBJ1-1,CASSLARLNTEAFF
TRBV7-2,many,TRBJ2-2,CASRLRRAATGELFF
TRBV29-1,NA,TRBJ1-1,CSAQGVRGAEALF
TRBV6-1,NA,TRBJ1-6,CASCVRAVNSPLHF
TRBV24-1,NA,TRBJ1-1,CATSGGRGEAFF
TRBV29-1,many,TRBJ1-5,CSVDRGQNSNQPQHF
TRBV6-2/TRBV6-3,many,TRBJ1-5,CASSYSGGASAQHF
TRBV6-1,many,TRBJ2-4,CASQWGVNIQYF
TRBV7-2,many,TRBJ2-5,CASSLEFPRSVQYF
TRBV15,once,TRBJ1-6,CATSGTENSPLHF
TRBV6-1,NA,TRBJ2-5,CASTADVAGALGGTQYF
TRBV20-1,many,TRBJ2-4,CSAPTGSAKNIKYF
TRBV25-1,many,TRBJ2-7,CASSERGSSYEQYF
TRBV14,NA,TRBJ2-7,CASSQDLGGGSYEQYF